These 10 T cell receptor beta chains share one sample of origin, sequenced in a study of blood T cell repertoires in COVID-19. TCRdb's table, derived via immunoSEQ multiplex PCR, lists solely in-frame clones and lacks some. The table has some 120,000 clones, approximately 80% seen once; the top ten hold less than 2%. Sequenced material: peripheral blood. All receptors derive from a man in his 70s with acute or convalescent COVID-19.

CDR3 sequence (DNA): TGTGCCAGCAGTTTGGCGGGGGGCGGGTTCGGCTATGGCTACACCTTC. Its translation is CASSLAGGGFGYGYTF. The chain carries TRBV28 and TRBJ1-2; possibly TRBD1 for D (6 bases). Germline CDR1 MDHEN, CDR2 SYDVKM. V gave up 3 bases and J gave up 4 bases, with 18 bases separating them. This CDR3 contains 16 residues.

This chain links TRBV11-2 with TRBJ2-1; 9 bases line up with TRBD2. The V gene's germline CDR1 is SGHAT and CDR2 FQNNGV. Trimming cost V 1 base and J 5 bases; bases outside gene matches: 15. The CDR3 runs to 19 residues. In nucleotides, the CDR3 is TGTGCCAGCAGCTTAGGCATGGGTGCGGGGACTAGCAGGCACAATGAGCAGTTCTTC. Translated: CASSLGMGAGTSRHNEQFF. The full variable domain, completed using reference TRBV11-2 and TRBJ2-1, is EAGVAQSPRYKIIEKRQSVAFWCNPISGHATLYWYQQILGQGPKLLIQFQNNGVVDDSQLPKDRFSAERLKGVDSTLKIQPAKLEDSAVYLCASSLGMGAGTSRHNEQFFGPGTRLTVL.

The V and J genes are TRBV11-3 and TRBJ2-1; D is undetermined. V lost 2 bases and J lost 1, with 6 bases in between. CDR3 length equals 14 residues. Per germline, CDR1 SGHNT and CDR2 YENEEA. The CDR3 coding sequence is TGTGCCAGCAGCTTATCGAGTTCCTACAATGAGCAGTTCTTC. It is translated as CASSLSSSYNEQFF.

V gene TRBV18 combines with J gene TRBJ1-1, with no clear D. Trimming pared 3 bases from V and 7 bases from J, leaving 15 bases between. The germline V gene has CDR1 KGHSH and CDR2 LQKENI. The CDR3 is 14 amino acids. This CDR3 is CASSPAGGEYEAFF. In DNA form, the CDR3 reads TGTGCCAGCTCACCCGCCGGCGGGGAGTATGAAGCTTTCTTT.

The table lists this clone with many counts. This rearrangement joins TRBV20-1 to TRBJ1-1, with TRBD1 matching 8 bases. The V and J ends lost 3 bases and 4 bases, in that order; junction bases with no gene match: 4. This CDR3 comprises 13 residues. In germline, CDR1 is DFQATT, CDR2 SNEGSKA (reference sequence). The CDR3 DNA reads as TGCAGTGCTAGTTGGGACAGGTCCACTGAAGCTTTCTTT. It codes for CSASWDRSTEAFF.

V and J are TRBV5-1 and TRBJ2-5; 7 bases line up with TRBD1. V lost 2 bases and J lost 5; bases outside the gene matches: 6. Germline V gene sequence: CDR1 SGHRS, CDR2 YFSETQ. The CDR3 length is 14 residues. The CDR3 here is CASSFQGVRETQYF. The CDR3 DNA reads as TGCGCCAGCAGCTTTCAGGGGGTCCGGGAGACCCAGTACTTC.

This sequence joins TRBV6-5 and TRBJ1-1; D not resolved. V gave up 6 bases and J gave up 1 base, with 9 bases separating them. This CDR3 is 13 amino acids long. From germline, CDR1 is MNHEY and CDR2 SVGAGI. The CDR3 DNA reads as TGTGCCAGCAGCCCGAACGGGAACACTGAAGCTTTCTTT. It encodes CASSPNGNTEAFF.

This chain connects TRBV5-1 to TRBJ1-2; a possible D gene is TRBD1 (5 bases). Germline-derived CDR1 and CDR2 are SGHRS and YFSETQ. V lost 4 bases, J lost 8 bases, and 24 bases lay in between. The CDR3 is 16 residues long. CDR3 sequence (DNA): TGCGCCAGCAGCCCCACGGTGGGGGGAAGCCTTGGAGGCTACACCTTC. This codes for CASSPTVGGSLGGYTF.

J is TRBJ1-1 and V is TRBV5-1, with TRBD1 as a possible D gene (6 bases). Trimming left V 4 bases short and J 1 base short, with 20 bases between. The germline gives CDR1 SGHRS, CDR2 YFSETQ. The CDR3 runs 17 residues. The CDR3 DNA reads TGCGCCAGCAGCCCTGGTTCCCCACGGACAGAGAACACTGAAGCTTTCTTT. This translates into CASSPGSPRTENTEAFF.

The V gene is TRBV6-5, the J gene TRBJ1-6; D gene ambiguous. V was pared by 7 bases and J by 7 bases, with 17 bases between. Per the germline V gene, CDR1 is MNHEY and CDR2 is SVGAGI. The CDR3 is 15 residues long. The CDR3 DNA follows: TGTGCCAGCACCCCCAGGAACATACAAAATTCACCCCTCCACTTT. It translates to CASTPRNIQNSPLHF.